These 2 T cell receptor beta chains were sequenced from one sample in a study of vaccination and CD4 T cells after COVID-19. No antigen is known for these receptors. At the Johns Hopkins FTIC core, DNA taken from cultured CD4+ T cells was sequenced by way of the Oncomine TCR Beta short-read assay. Each CDR3 protein is one row after TCRdb ran MiXCR on the PCR reads. The table includes 25,000 or so distinct CDR3 sequences, roughly 39% detected once. As to treatment: roughly 10-day PBMC culture with coronavirus spike peptide pools or control peptides (ViraFEST assay). Sequencing input: CD4+ T cells from blood, cultured in vitro. Receptors originate from a human donor who had recovered from COVID-19.

The rearrangement joins TRBV27 to TRBJ1-2, with TRBD1 matching 7 bases. The CDR3 length is 15 residues. V was clipped by 5 bases and J by 0 bases; unmatched bases: 6. Germline V gene sequence: CDR1 MNHEY, CDR2 SMNVEV (reference sequence). For the CDR3, the DNA is TGTGCCAGCAGTCCCCCCGGGACAGCTAACTATGGCTACACCTTC. Translation: CASSPPGTANYGYTF.

V gene TRBV10-2 combines with J gene TRBJ2-7; 12 bases align to TRBD2. Looked up from germline, CDR1 is WSHSY and CDR2 is SAAADI. The CDR3 extends over 15 amino acids. V gave up 4 bases and J gave up 2 bases; unmatched junction bases: 3. CDR3 protein: CASSGGLAGTYEQYF. CDR3 in DNA: TGCGCCAGCAGTGGTGGACTAGCGGGAACCTACGAGCAGTACTTC.